One sample yielded the 8 T cell receptor beta chains listed below, sequenced in a study of cytomegalovirus exposure and HLA in healthy donors. The primer mix had 60 Vbeta and 13 Jbeta primers. Assay: immunoSEQ multiplex PCR; the TCRdb copy retains only in-frame clones and omits some. The sample records around 190,000 clones, 60% to 85% being singletons. The material sequenced was PBMCs. These receptors all stem from a woman between 18 and 30 years old in good health and CMV-seronegative.

V usage is TRBV7-9 and J usage is TRBJ1-6, with 10 nucleotides matching TRBD1. The germline V gene has CDR1 SEHNR and CDR2 FQNEAQ (reference sequence). The CDR3 contains 15 residues. The junction had 7 bases not matched to a gene; V was cut back by 10 bases and J by 4 bases. CDR3 DNA sequence: TGTGCCACCGAGAGGACAGGGGGATATAATTCACCCCTCCACTTT. Amino acids: CATERTGGYNSPLHF.

J is TRBJ1-5 and V is TRBV13; TRBD1 is a possible D gene (5 bases). There are 14 residues in the CDR3. V was shortened by 1 base and J by 1 base, with 5 bases between the two germline ends. The germline V gene has CDR1 PRHDT and CDR2 FYEKMQ (reference sequence). The CDR3 loop is CASSLAGSNQPQHF. In DNA form, the CDR3 reads TGTGCCAGCAGCTTAGCAGGGAGCAATCAGCCCCAGCATTTT. Using reference TRBV13 and TRBJ1-5 for the parts outside the CDR3, the full variable domain is AAGVIQSPRHLIKEKRETATLKCYPIPRHDTVYWYQQGPGQDPQFLISFYEKMQSDKGSIPDRFSAQQFSDYHSELNMSSLELGDSALYFCASSLAGSNQPQHFGDGTRLSIL.

In its sample, this clone was seen once. The V and J genes are TRBV27 and TRBJ1-1, with D possibly being TRBD1 (6 bases). Trimming removed 2 bases from V and 2 bases from J, with 15 bases in between. The CDR3 covers 16 residues. Germline CDR1 and CDR2: MNHEY and SMNVEV (reference sequence). CDR3 sequence: CASSLQAGVKNTEAFF. As DNA, the CDR3 is TGTGCCAGCAGTTTACAAGCAGGGGTAAAAAACACTGAAGCTTTCTTT.

The rearrangement links TRBV10-1 to TRBJ1-1; the D gene is possibly TRBD1 (5 bases). The V gene lost 4 bases and the J gene lost 5 bases, with 14 bases spanning the gap. The CDR3 totals 14 residues. Germline V gene data show CDR1 as WNHNN and CDR2 as SYGVQD (reference sequence). CDR3 bases: TGCGCCAGCAGTGTTTCCAGGGTAGAAACTGAAGCTTTCTTT. Encoded protein: CASSVSRVETEAFF.

The CDR3 coding sequence is TGTGCCAGCAGCTCGGACAGCTCCTACAATGAGCAGTTCTTC. Translated, it gives CASSSDSSYNEQFF. The V call is TRBV11-2, the J call TRBJ2-1; a weak D match, TRBD1 (6 bases). CDR1 is SGHAT, CDR2 FQNNGV, per germline. The CDR3 covers 14 residues. V lost 4 bases, J lost 0 bases, and 7 bases lay in between.

The rearrangement uses TRBV19 and TRBJ2-5; 8 nucleotides align to TRBD1. The CDR3 runs 13 residues. The germline V gene encodes CDR1 LNHDA and CDR2 SQIVND (reference sequence). V shed 5 bases, J shed 2 bases, and the junction held 1 base outside the gene matches. CDR3 bases: TGTGCCAGTAGTGGGACAGGTCAAGAGACCCAGTACTTC. Translating it yields CASSGTGQETQYF.

The chain combines TRBV2 with TRBJ2-7; D might be TRBD2 (6 bases). The germline CDR1 and CDR2 sequences are SNHLY and FYNNEI. Trimming removed 0 bases from V and 3 bases from J, with 9 bases in between. There are 14 residues in the CDR3. The DNA for the CDR3 is TGTGCCAGCAGTGAAGCCCTAGCGAGCTACGAGCAGTACTTC. It specifies CASSEALASYEQYF.

The rearrangement joins TRBV27 to TRBJ2-3, with TRBD2 matching 14 bases. The germline CDR1 and CDR2 sequences are MNHEY and SMNVEV (reference sequence). The V and J ends lost 5 bases and 5 bases, in that order; junction bases with no gene match: 9. The CDR3 sequence is 17 residues long. CDR3 loop: CASSPGLAGGGRDTQYF. In DNA form, the CDR3 reads TGTGCCAGCAGTCCCGGACTAGCGGGAGGAGGAAGAGATACGCAGTATTTT.